This entry is about one T cell receptor (beta chain). There is no known antigen for this receptor. No qualities accompany the bases; no much larger clone lies one base away. This record comes from a study of shared clonotypes between healthy human individuals (dated by TCRdb to 2020 to 2021). Describing the broader study: Three men and a couple of women, aged 18 to 49 years, made up the cohort. Per donor, three plates each were used for CD4 naive and CD4 memory, two for CD8 naive, and one for CD8 memory. To estimate repertoire size and how much clonotype sharing occurs between individuals, the study deeply sequenced the blood TCR repertoires of a handful of healthy adults. To increase sequencing depth and limit assay-specific biases, different laboratories used diverse techniques to prepare libraries and sequence TCR repertoires. Leukapheresis yielded between about 0.85 and 10 billion PBMCs per donor. Broad study findings and their caveats: Rarefaction of sorted-subset datasets indicated incomplete sequencing despite the large sequencing depth. When a few donors were compared, the shared fraction of clonotypes was about 5.5% for naive CD4, around 4% for naive CD8, about 2.4% for memory CD4, and 0.4% for memory CD8. Sampling was restricted to blood, and TCR repertoires in tissues likely differ from the TCR repertoires found in blood. Naive subsets generally had larger estimated clonotype richness than memory subsets. Compared with non-shared clonotypes, the clonotypes found in all four sorted-subset donors had higher generation probabilities. The genetic and exposure-history diversity represented was limited by the small number of donors. Pairwise subsampling indicated that sequencing depth was expected to affect the degree of clonotype sharing among donors.

Using the deep immunoSEQ assay, TCR CDR3 regions were amplified from genomic DNA by multiplex PCR. Genomic DNA extracted from each cell subset was distributed evenly over all wells of several immunoSEQ 96-well plates, and each plate served as one replicate. Each replicate PCR for sorted subsets received about 180 ng genomic DNA, equal to about 30,000 T cell genomes. Purified libraries were measured with a Qubit 3.0 fluorometer, size-checked on a Bioanalyzer 2100, and measured again with the KAPA Library Quantification kit. A separate single-read 150-cycle Illumina NextSeq 550 flow cell was used to sequence each immunoSEQ 96-well plate. The source study handled its data this way. Because only junctional sequences without quality scores were contained in the immunoSEQ output, filtering matching that applied to full-length reads could not be performed. To assign V/J genes and CDR3, sequences were annotated using PyIR, a Python wrapper for IgBLAST v1.9, with IMGT germline references. Any read was removed if the V/J assignment was weak (E-value above 1e-6), the CDR3 was missing, or the read contained stop codons, out-of-frame junctions, or ambiguous translated residues. V3J clonotypes were defined as sequences sharing an identical inferred V gene, J gene, and CDR3 amino acid sequence. The percentage overlap between two repertoires was calculated by dividing the number of shared unique clonotypes by the size of the smaller repertoire. Repertoire richness was assessed with RTK rarefaction, the Chao1 estimator, and Recon v2.1 estimates of unobserved clonotypes. Generation probabilities for all TCRbeta clonotypes obtained by the gDNA method from a handful of donors were computed using OLGA. As stored in TCRdb, this immuneACCESS dataset retains in-frame rearrangements with V and J assigned. A fraction of the clones does not appear; measured against another copy, unresolved V genes explain less than half of the discrepancy, and the remainder lacks a known reason. Clone size and V and J calls were adopted from that table, with D and trimming inferred from the DNA. The sample has 1,500,000 or so clones on record, 98% of them singletons. The ten most abundant clones make up around 0.38% of the sample.

Here V drops 10 bases and J drops 1 base, and the junction holds 16 bases not matched to any gene. The CDR3 holds 18 amino acids from the cysteine to the phenylalanine. Just the 54-base CDR3 DNA is kept, in frame starting at base 1. CDR1 and CDR2 are drawn from the germline V gene: MDHEN, SYDVKM. The donors were healthy, HIV-negative adults with no recently reported acute infections or vaccinations. Every donor was a Caucasian adult residing in Nashville, Tennessee, USA. Magnetic negative selection was used to enrich CD4+ T cells, after which naive cells were positively selected on CD45RA and the negative fraction became the memory subset. After blood collection by leukapheresis, PBMCs were isolated using Ficoll-Histopaque density gradient centrifugation and then cryopreserved in the vapor phase of liquid nitrogen. Analytical flow cytometry was used to check the purity and quantity of every magnetically sorted T cell population. Genomic DNA was isolated from each sorted fraction and quantified by UV absorbance on a Nanodrop 2000c.

The chain uses TRBV28 and TRBJ2-1, with 10 middle bases fitting TRBD2. The sequence was collected from a man aged 30 to 45 in good health. Sample: naive CD4+ T cells sorted from blood. The sample's cell subset or site label, decoded: CD45RA+ positively selected. The DNA is TGTGCCAACCAGGGAGGGACTAGCGAGGTACTATCCTACAATGAGCAGTTCTTC. Translated, it reads CANQGGTSEVLSYNEQFF.